The 24 T cell receptor beta chains below all came from one sample that was sequenced in a study of blood T cells in healthy people across ages. Through a sample-barcoded 5' primer and a J-beta primer mix, a second PCR was run for about 6 to 12 cycles. TCRdb reprocessed the 5' RACE reads with MiXCR, giving one entry per CDR3 protein. This sample has about 1,500,000 distinct CDR3 sequences, with 28% found just once. The specimen sequenced was blood. These receptors came from a woman aged 25-40 years in good health.

The chain is built from TRBV28 and TRBJ2-2, with a weak D call TRBD1 (6 bases). CDR1 is MDHEN and CDR2 is SYDVKM in the germline V gene. The V and J ends lost 6 bases and 5 bases respectively, with 16 bases between them. The CDR3 extends over 15 amino acids. The CDR3 is CASRQQGVRTGELFF. As DNA, the CDR3 is TGTGCCAGCAGGCAACAGGGAGTTAGGACCGGGGAGCTGTTTTTT.

In its sample, this clonotype was seen a few times. The rearrangement links TRBV2 to TRBJ2-3; D may be TRBD2 (6 bases). This CDR3 is 13 amino acids long. Germline assignment: CDR1 SNHLY and CDR2 FYNNEI. V was cut by 6 bases and J by 5 bases, with 12 bases left in between. The CDR3 loop is CASSRCGVDTQYF. CDR3 DNA sequence: TGTGCCAGCAGCCGATGCGGGGTAGATACGCAGTATTTT.

V usage is TRBV18 and J usage is TRBJ1-4; unclear D gene. Per the germline V gene, CDR1 is KGHSH and CDR2 is LQKENI. Trimming pared 3 bases from V and 2 bases from J, leaving 4 bases between. This CDR3 spans 13 amino acids. The CDR3 DNA reads TGTGCCAGCTCACCTCTCACTAATGAAAAACTGTTTTTT. This gives the protein CASSPLTNEKLFF.

Remarks on this clonotype: A much more abundant neighbour one base away suggests this may be a read error. The CDR3: CAISEPTSTADTQYF. The CDR3 nucleotides read TGTGCCATCAGTGAGCCGACTAGTACCGCAGATACGCAGTATTTT. The chain recombines TRBV10-3 with TRBJ2-3; TRBD2 might be the D (6 bases). This CDR3 is built from 15 residues. V gave up 2 bases and J gave up 4 bases, with 13 bases separating them. CDR1 ENHRY and CDR2 SYGVKD come from the germline V gene.

The chain joins TRBV2 to TRBJ2-7, with a tentative D call TRBD2 (6 bases). The germline CDR1 and CDR2 sequences are SNHLY and FYNNEI. The CDR3 runs to 12 residues. The ends were cut back, 8 bases at V and 6 bases at J, with 14 bases in the middle. CDR3 protein: CASRPGAGEQYF. The CDR3 nucleotides are TGTGCCAGCCGCCCGGGAGCGGGCGAGCAGTACTTC.

The rearrangement joins TRBV12-3 or TRBV12-4 to TRBJ2-4, with 10 bases lining up with TRBD1. The J segment lost 13 bases and the V segment lost 6 bases, leaving 15 bases of the junction unmatched. The CDR3 loop spans 15 amino acids. The DNA for the CDR3 is TGTGCCAGCAGACAGGACAGGGGGTCTTACAATGAGCAGTACTTC. Protein product: CASRQDRGSYNEQYF.

The rearrangement uses TRBV6-6 and TRBJ1-2; D is possibly TRBD1 (5 bases). Germline CDR1 reads MNHNY; CDR2 reads SVGAGI (reference sequence). This CDR3 is 13 amino acids long. Trimming took off 2 bases at V and 4 bases at J, with 8 bases between the two ends. CDR3 loop: CASSYDSCYGYTF. The CDR3, as DNA: TGTGCCAGCAGTTACGACAGCTGCTATGGCTACACCTTC.

This clonotype occurred a few times. V usage is TRBV11-1 and J usage is TRBJ2-7; D is uncertain. Gene TRBJ2-5 matches the end of the DNA better, so the J call may be wrong. The germline gives CDR1 SGHAT, CDR2 FQDESV (reference sequence). The CDR3 contains 14 residues. The CDR3 DNA follows: TGTGCCAGCAGTAATAAACAGCCCACGGAGACCCAGTACTTC. Its translation is CASSNKQPTETQYF.

A remark on this clonotype: This sequence may be a read error, since a much larger clone differs from it by one base. The V gene is TRBV6-6, the J gene TRBJ2-7; no clear D gene. Germline CDR1 reads MNHNY; CDR2 reads SVGAGI (reference sequence). V lost 6 bases, J lost 5 bases, and 8 bases lay in between. The CDR3 totals 11 residues. CDR3: CASRLDDEQYF. The CDR3 DNA reads TGTGCCAGCAGACTTGACGACGAGCAGTACTTC.

V usage is TRBV12-3 or TRBV12-4 and J usage is TRBJ2-3; 9 nucleotides line up with TRBD1. J was trimmed by 5 bases and V by 6 bases; bases with no gene match: 12. The CDR3 spans 16 residues. Here the CDR3 DNA reads TGTGCCAGCAGCCTCGGCCGGGACAGGGTGAGAGATACGCAGTATTTT. This translates into CASSLGRDRVRDTQYF.

This clonotype was detected ten times or more. The rearrangement links TRBV20-1 to TRBJ1-5; no clear D. Germline V gives CDR1 DFQATT, CDR2 SNEGSKA (reference sequence). The CDR3 has 13 amino acids. V lost 3 bases and J lost 1, with 7 bases in between. The CDR3 DNA is TGCAGTGCTAGGTCCTTCAGCAATCAGCCCCAGCATTTT. This translates into CSARSFSNQPQHF.

V gene TRBV4-1 combines with J gene TRBJ2-1; 7 bases line up with TRBD1. The CDR3 loop spans 16 amino acids. The V segment lost 0 bases and the J segment 7 bases; nucleotides outside the gene matches: 9. Germline CDR1 and CDR2: MGHRA and YSYEKL. The CDR3 DNA sequence: TGCGCCAGCAGCCAAGACGGCAGGGGGTACTTGAATGAGCAGTTCTTC. Its protein product is CASSQDGRGYLNEQFF.

This clonotype occurred a few times. This sequence joins TRBV3-1 and TRBJ2-3; 9 bases align to TRBD2. Per germline, CDR1 LGHDT and CDR2 YNNKEL (reference sequence). V was pared by 4 bases and J by 6 bases, with 8 bases of the junction left unmatched. The CDR3 runs 15 residues. The DNA of the CDR3 is TGTGCCAGCAGCCCAATAGCGGGAGTTTCCGATACGCAGTATTTT. Protein product: CASSPIAGVSDTQYF.

The chain employs TRBV20-1 and TRBJ2-3; D is uncertain. Germline V lookup: CDR1 DFQATT, CDR2 SNEGSKA (reference sequence). This CDR3 is built from 12 residues. The V end lost 2 bases, the J end lost 10 bases, and 13 bases lay between the germline ends. CDR3 amino acids: CSARLPPDAQYF. In DNA, the CDR3 is TGCAGTGCTAGACTACCGCCCGATGCGCAGTATTTT.

On this clonotype: One junction end does not reproduce the germline sequence, and a read error may be involved. The J gene is TRBJ1-4, the V gene TRBV20-1; weak D call: TRBD1 (5 bases). Looked up from germline, CDR1 is DFQATT and CDR2 is SNEGSKA (reference sequence). This CDR3 contains 16 residues. CDR3 nucleotide sequence: TGCAGTGCTAGAGATGAAGACAGTGCATCTAATGAAAAACGGTTTTTT. Its protein is CSARDEDSASNEKRFF.

This clonotype was counted ten times or more. J is TRBJ2-3 and V is TRBV6-5; TRBD2 matches 7 bases. The CDR3 has 16 amino acids. J gave up 3 bases and V 6 bases, and 12 bases lay outside the gene matches. Germline CDR1 MNHEY, CDR2 SVGAGI. CDR3 bases: TGTGCCAGCAGCCCCTCCCTCCGGACTAGAACAGATACGCAGTATTTT. Translated: CASSPSLRTRTDTQYF.

This chain joins TRBV12-3 or TRBV12-4 and TRBJ1-1; no clear D gene. The length of the CDR3 is 15 residues. V shed 2 bases and J shed 3 bases, with 13 bases lying between them. This chain's CDR3 is CASSLSPTWYTEAFF. CDR3 coding DNA: TGTGCCAGCAGTTTATCTCCGACGTGGTACACTGAAGCTTTCTTT.

The chain couples TRBV12-3 or TRBV12-4 to TRBJ2-6, with D perhaps TRBD1 (5 bases). Trimming stripped 7 bases from V and 3 bases from J, with 16 bases between. This CDR3 is 16 amino acids long. CDR3 in amino acids: CASTPDTLGGANVLTF. CDR3 DNA: TGTGCCAGCACCCCGGACACCCTTGGTGGGGCCAACGTCCTGACTTTC.

This sequence joins TRBV3-1 and TRBJ2-7; 11 bases align to TRBD2. Per the germline V gene, CDR1 is LGHDT and CDR2 is YNNKEL (reference sequence). V dropped 5 bases and J dropped 2; count of bases not matched to a gene: 14. This CDR3 has 18 residues. Written as DNA, the CDR3 is TGTGCCAGCAGCTCGATTCCCCTGGGACTAGCGGTCACCTACGAGCAGTACTTC. It specifies CASSSIPLGLAVTYEQYF.

Ten or more counts support this clonotype. The genes are TRBV5-1 and TRBJ2-7; TRBD1 agrees at 8 bases. The CDR3 has 16 residues. V lost 2 bases, J lost 0 bases, and 7 bases stayed unmatched. Per the germline V gene, CDR1 is SGHRS and CDR2 is YFSETQ. The CDR3 spells CASSFVAGTGSYEQYF. The CDR3 DNA reads as TGCGCCAGCAGCTTCGTAGCCGGGACAGGCTCCTACGAGCAGTACTTC.

This clonotype was observed a single time. The rearrangement uses TRBV20-1 and TRBJ2-7; possibly TRBD2 for D (7 bases). The germline V and J ends were trimmed by 4 bases and 0 bases, with 16 bases remaining between them. The CDR3 covers 15 residues. CDR1 is DFQATT, CDR2 SNEGSKA, per germline (reference sequence). CDR3 sequence (DNA): TGCAGTGCTATTGGGAGGGGGGAGAGCTCCTACGAGCAGTACTTC. Protein: CSAIGRGESSYEQYF.

Comment on this clonotype: The junction departs from the called germline gene at one end, perhaps through a read error. J is TRBJ2-1 and V is TRBV12-3 or TRBV12-4; 9 nucleotides agree with TRBD2. The CDR3 length is 13 residues. The CDR3: CASRGTSRNGQFF. The CDR3 bases are TGTGCCAGCAGGGGGACTAGCCGCAATGGGCAGTTCTTC.

The chain is built from TRBV20-1 and TRBJ1-2; D is uncertain. V was pared by 3 bases and J by 7 bases, with 15 bases between. Germline values: CDR1 DFQATT, CDR2 SNEGSKA (reference sequence). The CDR3 loop spans 13 amino acids. CDR3 sequence (DNA): TGCAGTGCTAGCGGGTACCGGACGGGTGGCTACACCTTC. As protein: CSASGYRTGGYTF.

The rearrangement joins TRBV20-1 to TRBJ1-5; D remains ambiguous. CDR3 size: 12 residues. Trimming took off 4 bases at V and 2 bases at J, with 6 bases between the two ends. CDR1 and CDR2 from the germline V gene are DFQATT and SNEGSKA (reference sequence). The CDR3, as DNA: TGCAGTGCTATATCAGGCAATCAGCCCCAGCATTTT. As protein: CSAISGNQPQHF.